This TCR beta chain derives from a study of shared clonotypes between healthy human individuals. Some clones are missing from TCRdb's copy, which holds only in-frame ones; the method was immunoSEQ multiplex PCR. Here the sample spans millions of clones, approximately 92% being singletons. Healthy HIV-negative adults without recent acute infections or vaccinations served as donors. The CDR3 is 15 amino acids. Germline V gene sequence: CDR1 SGHNT, CDR2 YYREEE (reference sequence). The junction had 5 bases not matched to a gene; V was cut back by 0 bases and J by 7 bases. General study points: Rarefaction revealed incomplete sorted-subset sequencing despite large depth.

This clone was seen more than once but under ten times. What it recognizes is unknown. The sequence was collected from a man aged 18 to 35 in good health. The chain couples TRBV5-4 to TRBJ1-5, with 9 bases fitting TRBD1. The sequenced sample was naive CD4+ T cells sorted from blood. Subset noted: CD45RA+ positively selected. CDR3 nucleotides: TGTGCCAGCAGCTTGGGAGGGACAGGGACCCAGCCCCAGCATTTT. Amino acids: CASSLGGTGTQPQHF. The full variable domain, with the rest looked up from reference TRBV5-4 and TRBJ1-5, is ETGVTQSPTHLIKTRGQQVTLRCSSQSGHNTVSWYQQALGQGPQFIFQYYREEENGRGNFPPRFSGLQFPNYSSELNVNALELDDSALYLCASSLGGTGTQPQHFGDGTRLSIL.